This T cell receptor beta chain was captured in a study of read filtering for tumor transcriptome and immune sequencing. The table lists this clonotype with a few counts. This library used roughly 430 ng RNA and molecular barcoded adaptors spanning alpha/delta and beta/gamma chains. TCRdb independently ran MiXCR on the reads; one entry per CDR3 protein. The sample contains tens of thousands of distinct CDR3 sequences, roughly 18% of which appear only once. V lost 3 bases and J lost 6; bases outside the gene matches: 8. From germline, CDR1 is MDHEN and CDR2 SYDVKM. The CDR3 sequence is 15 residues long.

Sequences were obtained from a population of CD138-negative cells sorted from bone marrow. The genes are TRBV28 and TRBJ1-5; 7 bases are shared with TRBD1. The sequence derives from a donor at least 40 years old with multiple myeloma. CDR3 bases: TGTGCCAGCAGTTTCAACGACAGGGACGGTCAGCCCCAGCATTTT. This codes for CASSFNDRDGQPQHF. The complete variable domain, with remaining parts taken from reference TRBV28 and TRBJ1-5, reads DVKVTQSSRYLVKRTGEKVFLECVQDMDHENMFWYRQDPGLGLRLIYFSYDVKMKEKGDIPEGYSVSREKKERFSLILESASTNQTSMYLCASSFNDRDGQPQHFGDGTRLSIL.